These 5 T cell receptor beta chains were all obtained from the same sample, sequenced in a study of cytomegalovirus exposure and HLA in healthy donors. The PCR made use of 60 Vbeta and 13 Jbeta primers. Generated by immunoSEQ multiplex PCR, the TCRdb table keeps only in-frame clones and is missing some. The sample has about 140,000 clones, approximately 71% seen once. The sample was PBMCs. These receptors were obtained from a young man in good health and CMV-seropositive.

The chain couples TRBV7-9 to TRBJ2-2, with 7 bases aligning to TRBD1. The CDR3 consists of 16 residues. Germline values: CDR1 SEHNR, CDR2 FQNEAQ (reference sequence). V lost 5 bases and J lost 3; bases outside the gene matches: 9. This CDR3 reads CASSPPQGRYTGELFF. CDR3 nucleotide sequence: TGTGCCAGCAGCCCGCCACAGGGGCGATACACCGGGGAGCTGTTTTTT.

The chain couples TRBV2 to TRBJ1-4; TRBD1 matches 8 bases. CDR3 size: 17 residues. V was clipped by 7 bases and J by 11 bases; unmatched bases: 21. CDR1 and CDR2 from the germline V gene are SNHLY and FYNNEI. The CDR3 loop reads CASILGWEDRGLKKLFF. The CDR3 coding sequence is TGTGCCAGCATCCTGGGATGGGAAGACAGGGGATTGAAGAAACTGTTTTTT.

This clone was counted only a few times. DNA of the CDR3: TGTGCCAGCACCTCCCGGGGGTATAATTCACCCCTCCACTTT. Protein sequence: CASTSRGYNSPLHF. The chain recombines TRBV6-5 with TRBJ1-6; D is perhaps TRBD1 (5 bases). The V and J ends lost 7 bases and 4 bases respectively, with 11 bases between them. The CDR3 runs to 14 residues. Germline CDR1 MNHEY, CDR2 SVGAGI.

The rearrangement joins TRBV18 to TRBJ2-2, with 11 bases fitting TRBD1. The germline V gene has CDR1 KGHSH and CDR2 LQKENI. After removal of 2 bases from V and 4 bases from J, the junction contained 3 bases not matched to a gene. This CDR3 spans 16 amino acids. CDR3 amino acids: CASSPRGTGGTGELFF. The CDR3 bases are TGTGCCAGCTCACCAAGGGGGACAGGGGGCACCGGGGAGCTGTTTTTT.

The CDR3: CASIAGGFNQPQHF. DNA for the CDR3: TGTGCCAGCATCGCGGGCGGGTTCAATCAGCCCCAGCATTTT. This chain uses TRBV28 with TRBJ1-5, with D uncertain. V lost 7 bases and J 3 bases, leaving 13 bases between the germline ends. CDR1 MDHEN and CDR2 SYDVKM come from the germline V gene. The CDR3 sequence is 14 residues long.